Below, 24 T cell receptor beta chains from the same sample are listed, as sequenced in a study of OX40 agonist ivuxolimab in advanced cancers. The method was immunoSEQ multiplex PCR; TCRdb's version includes in-frame clones alone and lacks a portion of them. The sample carries tens of thousands of clones, 84% recorded once. Sequencing was performed on CD4+ or CD8+ T cells sorted from blood, taken in a trial of the OX40 agonist ivuxolimab. All receptors come from an adult with an advanced solid tumor such as melanoma, head and neck, liver or kidney cancer.

This clone was observed a few times. The rearrangement links TRBV18 to TRBJ1-1; possible D gene TRBD1, 5 bases. Deletions cut 4 bases from V and 1 base from J, with 7 bases between. Germline V gene lookup returns CDR1 KGHSH and CDR2 LQKENI. This CDR3 region has 13 residues. CDR3 in DNA: TGTGCCAGCTCACGGGGACCGAACACTGAAGCTTTCTTT. It specifies CASSRGPNTEAFF.

This chain joins TRBV7-9 and TRBJ2-7; possible D gene TRBD1, 5 bases. The V gene lost 1 base and the J gene lost 5 bases, with 9 bases spanning the gap. The CDR3 contains 13 residues. Looked up from germline, CDR1 is SEHNR and CDR2 is FQNEAQ (reference sequence). The CDR3 DNA is TGTGCCAGCAGCTTAGGGTTCAGGGACGAGCAGTACTTC. It yields the protein CASSLGFRDEQYF. The full variable domain, completed using reference TRBV7-9 and TRBJ2-7, is DTGVSQNPRHKITKRGQNVTFRCDPISEHNRLYWYRQTLGQGPEFLTYFQNEAQLEKSRLLSDRFSAERPKGSFSTLEIQRTEQGDSAMYLCASSLGFRDEQYFGPGTRLTVT.

The CDR3, as DNA: TGCAGCGTTGTTTCCAGGGTTGGTCAGCCCCAGCATTTT. Residues: CSVVSRVGQPQHF. The V call is TRBV29-1, the J call TRBJ1-5, with D possibly TRBD1 on 5 matching bases. The CDR3 totals 13 residues. V dropped 4 bases and J dropped 6 bases, with 13 bases sitting between them. Per the germline V gene, CDR1 is SQVTM and CDR2 is ANQGSEA.

The chain recombines TRBV7-6 with TRBJ2-5; 9 bases align to TRBD1. The ends lost 3 bases at V and 1 base at J; junction bases unmatched: 0. This CDR3 is built from 14 residues. Germline CDR1 and CDR2: SGHVS and FNYEAQ. The CDR3 region is CASSLTGGQETQYF. The CDR3 DNA sequence: TGTGCCAGCAGCTTGACAGGGGGCCAAGAGACCCAGTACTTC.

The sample holds a few counts of this clone. V usage is TRBV7-8 and J usage is TRBJ2-3; possibly TRBD1 for D (6 bases). Between the trimmed V and J ends, which lost 5 bases and 5 bases, there was a span of 8 bases. There are 12 residues in the CDR3. Per the germline V gene, CDR1 is SGHVS and CDR2 is FQNEAQ. CDR3 coding DNA: TGTGCCAGCAGCGTACAGGGAGATACGCAGTATTTT. Amino acid sequence: CASSVQGDTQYF.

This chain links TRBV7-2 with TRBJ1-4; perhaps TRBD1 as D (6 bases). The V gene lost 1 base and the J gene lost 7 bases, with 16 bases spanning the gap. The CDR3 length is 16 residues. Germline V gives CDR1 SGHTA, CDR2 FQGNSA. The CDR3 DNA reads TGTGCCAGCAGCTTAGGTACGGGGGGCTGGGGTGAAAAACTGTTTTTT. It yields the protein CASSLGTGGWGEKLFF.

The rearrangement uses TRBV7-9 and TRBJ2-1; D gene ambiguous. V lost 3 bases and J 3 bases, leaving 12 bases between the germline ends. This CDR3 comprises 15 residues. The V gene's germline CDR1 is SEHNR and CDR2 FQNEAQ (reference sequence). This CDR3 reads CASSFDGINYNEQFF. For the CDR3, the DNA is TGTGCCAGCAGCTTTGACGGAATAAACTACAATGAGCAGTTCTTC.

The chain has TRBV10-3 and TRBJ1-6; D may be TRBD1 (5 bases). The CDR3 is made up of 15 amino acids. Trimming took 4 bases from V and 7 from J, leaving 14 bases between them. CDR1 and CDR2 from the germline V gene are ENHRY and SYGVKD. As DNA, the CDR3 is TGTGCCATCAGTGGAACGACAGACAGCAATTCACCCCTCCACTTT. It codes for CAISGTTDSNSPLHF.

This clone was seen a few times. V and J are TRBV11-2 and TRBJ1-2, with D unresolved. The CDR3 length is 15 residues. Germline V CDR1 and CDR2: SGHAT, FQNNGV. V dropped 5 bases and J dropped 7 bases, with 20 bases sitting between them. The CDR3 protein is CASSNRWLGAGGYTF. CDR3 DNA sequence: TGTGCCAGCAGCAACCGATGGTTGGGCGCGGGTGGCTACACCTTC.

CDR3 loop: CASSVPRTGDTDTQYF. CDR3 DNA: TGTGCCAGCAGCGTACCTCGGACAGGGGACACAGATACGCAGTATTTT. The chain uses TRBV9 and TRBJ2-3; 9 bases line up with TRBD1. Germline V gene sequence: CDR1 SGDLS, CDR2 YYNGEE. Losses at the gene ends were 1 base for V and 2 bases for J; bases not matched to a gene: 5. The CDR3 contains 16 residues.

The gene calls are TRBV27 and TRBJ2-7; either TRBD1 or TRBD2 may supply D (6 bases each). V lost 0 bases and J lost 3, with 9 bases in between. Germline CDR1 MNHEY, CDR2 SMNVEV (reference sequence). There are 14 residues in the CDR3. CDR3 bases: TGTGCCAGCAGTTTATCGGGGGGCTACTACGAGCAGTACTTC. Translation: CASSLSGGYYEQYF.

The gene calls are TRBV2 and TRBJ1-2; D is possibly TRBD1 (6 bases). The germline V gene encodes CDR1 SNHLY and CDR2 FYNNEI. Trimming pared 5 bases from V and 10 bases from J, leaving 17 bases between. This CDR3 has 13 amino acids. The CDR3, as DNA: TGTGCCAGCAGTATTTTTAATCCAGGGGTCTACACCTTC. It encodes CASSIFNPGVYTF.

This sequence joins TRBV5-6 and TRBJ2-3, with D possibly being TRBD1 or TRBD2 (6 bases each). V lost 4 bases and J 1 base, leaving 16 bases between the germline ends. The CDR3 is made up of 16 amino acids. Per germline, CDR1 SGHDT and CDR2 YYEEEE. CDR3 DNA: TGTGCCAGCAGCCGGCCGCGGGGACATGGCACAGATACGCAGTATTTT. It codes for CASSRPRGHGTDTQYF. Supplemented by reference TRBV5-6 and TRBJ2-3, the full variable domain reads DAGVTQSPTHLIKTRGQQVTLRCSPKSGHDTVSWYQQALGQGPQFIFQYYEEEERQRGNFPDRFSGHQFPNYSSELNVNALLLGDSALYLCASSRPRGHGTDTQYFGPGTRLTVL.

V and J are TRBV11-2 and TRBJ1-4; 7 positions match TRBD1. Germline V gene lookup returns CDR1 SGHAT and CDR2 FQNNGV. This CDR3 spans 14 amino acids. The trim removed 5 bases at V and 7 bases at J, leaving 7 bases unmatched. The CDR3 sequence is CASSVGRGGEKLFF. In DNA, the CDR3 is TGTGCCAGCAGCGTGGGCAGGGGGGGTGAAAAACTGTTTTTT.

This chain joins TRBV18 and TRBJ1-4; the D is unclear. Germline V CDR1 and CDR2: KGHSH, LQKENI. Trimming cost V 3 bases and J 7 bases, with 12 bases left between them. The CDR3 is 14 residues long. CDR3 amino acids: CASSPVNVGEKLFF. CDR3 DNA: TGTGCCAGCTCACCGGTAAACGTCGGTGAAAAACTGTTTTTT. Full variable domain (outside the CDR3, taken from reference TRBV18 and TRBJ1-4): NAGVMQNPRHLVRRRGQEARLRCSPMKGHSHVYWYRQLPEEGLKFMVYLQKENIIDESGMPKERFSAEFPKEGPSILRIQQVVRGDSAAYFCASSPVNVGEKLFFGSGTQLSVL.

The rearrangement uses TRBV6-6 and TRBJ1-5; D not resolved. V was pared by 0 bases and J by 14 bases, with 11 bases between. This CDR3 comprises 12 residues. Germline V gene data show CDR1 as MNHNY and CDR2 as SVGAGI (reference sequence). The CDR3 nucleotides are TGTGCCAGCAGTTACTCCGACGGTCAAAAGCATTTT. Protein product: CASSYSDGQKHF.

The rearrangement links TRBV2 to TRBJ2-5, with TRBD2 matching 9 bases. Germline V lookup: CDR1 SNHLY, CDR2 FYNNEI. The CDR3 sequence is 14 residues long. V lost 7 bases to trimming and J lost 5 bases; unmatched junction nucleotides: 8. This chain's CDR3 is CASIPSGIFETQYF. DNA of the CDR3: TGTGCCAGCATCCCTAGCGGGATTTTTGAGACCCAGTACTTC.

This clone was seen just once. The gene calls are TRBV18 and TRBJ2-5; D could derive from TRBD1 or TRBD2 (6 bases each). The length of the CDR3 is 16 residues. V dropped 6 bases and J dropped 3 bases, with 20 bases sitting between them. Germline-derived CDR1 and CDR2 are KGHSH and LQKENI. The CDR3: CASSTNSGGGKETQYF. CDR3 bases: TGTGCCAGCTCGACTAATAGCGGAGGGGGGAAAGAGACCCAGTACTTC.

This chain links TRBV2 with TRBJ2-5; D is perhaps TRBD2 (7 bases). Germline V gene data show CDR1 as SNHLY and CDR2 as FYNNEI. The CDR3 runs to 18 residues. V was clipped by 7 bases and J by 11 bases, with 35 bases between them. The CDR3 protein is CASTDSGWGGGPLREQYF. The CDR3 DNA sequence: TGTGCCAGCACCGACAGCGGGTGGGGCGGGGGCCCCTTGCGGGAGCAGTACTTC.

This clone appeared once. The chain is built from TRBV7-2 and TRBJ1-2; no reliable D call. Germline loops: CDR1 SGHTA, CDR2 FQGNSA. The CDR3 spans 12 residues. Trimming cost V 0 bases and J 7 bases, with 6 bases left between them. Here the CDR3 reads CASSLADPGYTF. CDR3 sequence (DNA): TGTGCCAGCAGCTTAGCGGACCCTGGCTACACCTTC.

The rearrangement joins TRBV25-1 to TRBJ1-3; D is ambiguous. Germline V gene lookup returns CDR1 MGHDK and CDR2 SYGVNS. The CDR3 has 18 amino acids. V shed 1 base and J shed 0 bases, with 16 bases lying between them. The DNA for the CDR3 is TGTGCCAGCAGTGAATCCCCCTATGGACGGGGCTCTGGAAACACCATATATTTT. Translated, it gives CASSESPYGRGSGNTIYF. Filled out from reference TRBV25-1 and TRBJ1-3, the complete variable domain reads EADIYQTPRYLVIGTGKKITLECSQTMGHDKMYWYQQDPGMELHLIHYSYGVNSTEKGDLSSESTVSRIRTEHFPLTLESARPSHTSQYLCASSESPYGRGSGNTIYFGEGSWLTVV.

The table lists this clone with a count of one. The V and J genes are TRBV6-1 and TRBJ1-1, with 8 bases aligning to TRBD1. J gave up 10 bases and V 5 bases, and 6 bases lay outside the gene matches. Germline V gives CDR1 MNHNS, CDR2 SASEGT. This CDR3 comprises 12 residues. In nucleotides, the CDR3 is TGTGCCAGCAGTCCGGACAGGGACCGAGCTTTCTTT. This encodes CASSPDRDRAFF.

The genes are TRBV9 and TRBJ2-1; 9 bases are a match to TRBD2. The junction had 10 bases not matched to a gene; V was cut back by 2 bases and J by 10 bases. The CDR3 contains 15 residues. CDR1 SGDLS and CDR2 YYNGEE come from the germline V gene. CDR3 sequence reads: CASSVKTSGRTEQFF. The CDR3 nucleotides read TGTGCCAGCAGCGTCAAGACTAGCGGCAGGACAGAGCAGTTCTTC.

The J gene is TRBJ2-1, the V gene TRBV21-1; the listed D gene, TRBD2, was not tested against the DNA. TRBV21-1 is recorded as a pseudogene. The CDR3 length is 14 residues. CDR3 sequence: CATEREAELNEQFF. CDR3 nucleotide sequence: TGTGCCACCGAAAGGGAGGCTGAATTGAATGAGCAGTTCTTC.